This passage covers 24 T cell receptor beta chains from one sample sequenced in a study of shared clonotypes between healthy human individuals. Profiled with immunoSEQ multiplex PCR; TCRdb holds only in-frame clones, not every one. The data hold more than 2 million clones, with almost 96% observed a single time. The sample consisted of naive CD4+ T cells sorted from blood. Subset given: CD45RA+ positively selected. The receptors derive from a man between 18 and 35 years old in good health.

This chain uses TRBV6-5 with TRBJ2-7; 14 positions match TRBD2. The V segment lost 5 bases and the J segment 10 bases; nucleotides outside the gene matches: 4. Germline CDR1 MNHEY, CDR2 SVGAGI. CDR3 size: 13 residues. This CDR3 reads CASSPGTSGGQYF. CDR3 bases: TGTGCCAGCAGTCCCGGGACTAGCGGGGGACAGTACTTC.

This clone was observed a single time. This sequence joins TRBV5-6 and TRBJ2-4, with a tentative D call TRBD2 (5 bases). Germline CDR1 and CDR2: SGHDT and YYEEEE. V was cut by 4 bases and J by 2 bases, with 16 bases left in between. The CDR3 sequence is 16 residues long. DNA for the CDR3: TGTGCCAGCAGCAAAACAGTGTACGGGACCAAAAACATTCAGTACTTC. Translation: CASSKTVYGTKNIQYF.

The chain uses TRBV30 and TRBJ1-3; D is ambiguous. The CDR3 loop spans 15 amino acids. Germline V gene sequence: CDR1 GTSNPN, CDR2 SVGIG (reference sequence). Trimming cost V 6 bases and J 0 bases, with 15 bases left between them. The CDR3 is CACRSWVVSGNTIYF. CDR3 nucleotides: TGTGCCTGTAGGAGTTGGGTCGTCTCTGGAAACACCATATATTTT.

V is TRBV27 and J is TRBJ1-2; 7 bases match TRBD1. This CDR3 has 15 residues. The V gene's germline CDR1 is MNHEY and CDR2 SMNVEV (reference sequence). V trimming: 6 bases; J trimming: 2 bases; junction bases outside the gene matches: 9. The CDR3 sequence: CASSSSSTGNYGYTF. For the CDR3, the DNA is TGTGCCAGCAGCAGCTCCTCGACAGGGAACTATGGCTACACCTTC.

This clone is a singleton in its sample. The CDR3 region has the DNA TGCGCCAGCAGCCAAGTCGGTCTTTCGGGGCTGAGAACTCTCTATGGCTACACCTTC. Translation: CASSQVGLSGLRTLYGYTF. J is TRBJ1-2 and V is TRBV4-1, with a possible D match to TRBD1 (5 bases). The V and J ends lost 1 base and 4 bases respectively, with 25 bases between them. Germline V gene data show CDR1 as MGHRA and CDR2 as YSYEKL. The CDR3 sequence is 19 residues long.

The chain recombines TRBV5-1 with TRBJ2-6, with D maybe TRBD1 (6 bases). Per germline, CDR1 SGHRS and CDR2 YFSETQ. The V end was cut by 4 bases, the J end by 2 bases, with 13 bases between. CDR3 length: 16 amino acids. In nucleotides, the CDR3 is TGCGCCAGCAGCCCCCCCAGGGGAGCTGGGGCCAACGTCCTGACTTTC. This codes for CASSPPRGAGANVLTF.

The V call is TRBV6-6, the J call TRBJ2-1; 8 bases map to TRBD2. The V segment lost 2 bases and the J segment 6 bases; nucleotides outside the gene matches: 0. Germline V gives CDR1 MNHNY, CDR2 SVGAGI (reference sequence). The CDR3 is 13 amino acids. The CDR3 sequence: CASSYRGGNEQFF. Here the CDR3 DNA reads TGTGCCAGCAGTTACCGGGGGGGCAATGAGCAGTTCTTC.

This clone has only one observation. Other DNA sequences in the same sample also yield this CDR3. V usage is TRBV7-8 and J usage is TRBJ1-1; D is ambiguous. There are 11 residues in the CDR3. Germline V gene data show CDR1 as SGHVS and CDR2 as FQNEAQ. The V end lost 6 bases, the J end lost 8 bases, and 10 bases lay between the germline ends. CDR3 residues: CASSLTTEAFF. In nucleotides, the CDR3 is TGTGCCAGCAGTTTGACAACAGAAGCTTTCTTT. Using reference TRBV7-8 and TRBJ1-1 for the parts outside the CDR3, the full variable domain is GAGVSQSPRYKVAKRGQDVALRCDPISGHVSLFWYQQALGQGPEFLTYFQNEAQLDKSGLPSDRFFAERPEGSVSTLKIQRTQQEDSAVYLCASSLTTEAFFGQGTRLTVV.

V gene TRBV6-5 combines with J gene TRBJ1-2; 7 nucleotides agree with TRBD1. This CDR3 contains 14 residues. Looked up from germline, CDR1 is MNHEY and CDR2 is SVGAGI. The V segment lost 5 bases and the J segment 4 bases; nucleotides outside the gene matches: 7. For the CDR3, the DNA is TGTGCCAGCAGTAAGACAGGGTCTTCCTATGGCTACACCTTC. Translation: CASSKTGSSYGYTF.

With respect to this clone: This sample includes further DNA sequences coding for the same CDR3. J is TRBJ2-7 and V is TRBV6-1, with TRBD2 as a possible D gene (6 bases). This CDR3 has 13 amino acids. Deletions cut 6 bases from V and 2 bases from J, with 11 bases between. From germline, CDR1 is MNHNS and CDR2 SASEGT. Here the CDR3 reads CASRHRGTYEQYF. CDR3 DNA: TGTGCCAGCAGACACCGGGGGACCTACGAGCAGTACTTC.

The CDR3 region is CAWITRRGETQYF. For the CDR3, the DNA is TGTGCCTGGATCACTAGGAGGGGAGAGACCCAGTACTTC. The J gene is TRBJ2-5, the V gene TRBV30; D is perhaps TRBD2 (6 bases). V lost 4 bases, J lost 4 bases, and 13 bases lay in between. CDR1 and CDR2 (germline): GTSNPN, SVGIG (reference sequence). This CDR3 has 13 amino acids. The variable domain in full, with the rest retrieved from reference TRBV30 and TRBJ2-5, is SQTIHQWPATLVQPVGSPLSLECTVEGTSNPNLYWYRQAAGRGLQLLFYSVGIGQISSEVPQNLSASRPQDRQFILSSKKLLLSDSGFYLCAWITRRGETQYFGPGTRLLVL.

The chain uses TRBV2 and TRBJ1-3; tentatively, D is TRBD1 (5 bases). There are 12 residues in the CDR3. CDR1 SNHLY and CDR2 FYNNEI come from the germline V gene. Trimming took 7 bases from V and 3 from J, leaving 7 bases between them. CDR3 sequence: CASMDNGNTIYF. Here the CDR3 DNA reads TGTGCCAGCATGGACAATGGAAACACCATATATTTT.

The genes are TRBV6-5 and TRBJ2-2; 13 bases line up with TRBD2. Germline CDR1 is MNHEY and CDR2 is SVGAGI. The CDR3 contains 15 residues. The V gene end was trimmed by 6 bases and the J gene end by 5 bases; junction bases not matched to a gene: 3. CDR3 in amino acids: CASRKGLAGTGELFF. In DNA form, the CDR3 reads TGTGCCAGCAGAAAGGGACTAGCGGGGACCGGGGAGCTGTTTTTT.

The CDR3 loop is CASRRGPGEQYF. CDR3 in DNA: TGTGCCAGCCGCAGGGGTCCCGGCGAGCAGTACTTC. This chain connects TRBV19 to TRBJ2-7; tentative D call: TRBD1 (6 bases). V gave up 9 bases and J gave up 6 bases, with 15 bases separating them. Looked up from germline, CDR1 is LNHDA and CDR2 is SQIVND (reference sequence). The CDR3 runs 12 residues.

The chain carries TRBV5-1 and TRBJ1-5; D unclear. The germline V gene has CDR1 SGHRS and CDR2 YFSETQ. The CDR3 runs 15 residues. Trimming removed 5 bases at V and 0 bases at J, with 12 bases between. The CDR3 sequence: CASRRDGDSNQPQHF. The CDR3 DNA reads as TGCGCCAGCAGAAGGGATGGGGATAGCAATCAGCCCCAGCATTTT.

Turning to this clone: Other nucleotide sequences from this sample produce the same CDR3. CDR3 bases: TGTGCCAGCAGCGAAACAGGGAATCAGCCCCAGCATTTT. Protein sequence: CASSETGNQPQHF. The V gene is TRBV6-5, the J gene TRBJ1-5; the D gene is possibly TRBD1 (6 bases). Germline lookup yields CDR1 MNHEY and CDR2 SVGAGI. This CDR3 region has 13 residues. V lost 6 bases, J lost 4 bases, and 10 bases lay in between.

J is TRBJ2-5 and V is TRBV7-2, with D tentatively TRBD1 (5 bases). The germline V gene encodes CDR1 SGHTA and CDR2 FQGNSA. This CDR3 comprises 15 residues. V gave up 2 bases and J gave up 5 bases, with 15 bases separating them. The chain's CDR3 is CASSLFTGRAETQYF. The CDR3 DNA reads TGTGCCAGCAGCTTATTTACCGGCAGGGCGGAGACCCAGTACTTC.

Regarding this clone: Other nucleotide sequences from this sample produce the same CDR3. The chain is built from TRBV9 and TRBJ2-7; D uncertain. Germline V CDR1 and CDR2: SGDLS, YYNGEE. Trimming took off 4 bases at V and 0 bases at J, with 8 bases between the two ends. CDR3 size: 13 residues. The CDR3 sequence: CASSPTGSYEQYF. CDR3 sequence (DNA): TGTGCCAGCAGCCCTACGGGCTCCTACGAGCAGTACTTC.

This clone was counted once. The chain joins TRBV12-1 to TRBJ2-4; whether TRBD2, the table's D call, matches the DNA was not checked. TRBV12-1 is listed as a pseudogene. This CDR3 has 21 residues. The CDR3 coding sequence is TGTGCCAGCAGCTTTGCCCCTCCCAGCGGGAGGTACTCGGGGGCCAAAAACATTCAGTACTTC. As protein: CASSFAPPSGRYSGAKNIQYF.

The chain joins TRBV18 to TRBJ2-3; 13 nucleotides agree with TRBD2. V lost 2 bases to trimming and J lost 4 bases; unmatched junction nucleotides: 3. This CDR3 has 16 amino acids. Germline CDR1 KGHSH, CDR2 LQKENI. The CDR3 coding sequence is TGTGCCAGCTCACCAGGCACTAGCGGGGGGGCAGATACGCAGTATTTT. Its protein product is CASSPGTSGGADTQYF.

Remarks on this clone: The same CDR3 arises from other DNA sequences in this sample as well. The J gene is TRBJ1-1, the V gene TRBV29-1; tentatively, D is TRBD1 (5 bases). CDR3 length: 13 amino acids. V gave up 4 bases and J gave up 0 bases, with 9 bases separating them. Germline V gives CDR1 SQVTM, CDR2 ANQGSEA. The CDR3: CSVGQGLNTEAFF. For the CDR3, the DNA is TGCAGCGTTGGGCAGGGCCTGAACACTGAAGCTTTCTTT.

The chain carries TRBV14 and TRBJ1-1; the D is unclear. This CDR3 is built from 11 residues. Germline V CDR1 and CDR2: SGHDN, FVKESK. Between the trimmed V and J ends, which lost 8 bases and 1 base, there was a span of 5 bases. The CDR3 bases are TGTGCCAGCGCCAAGAACACTGAAGCTTTCTTT. Its translation: CASAKNTEAFF.

The chain employs TRBV6-1 and TRBJ1-2; D is unresolved. Trimming left V 1 base short and J 4 bases short, with 10 bases between. CDR3 length: 14 residues. CDR1 is MNHNS and CDR2 is SASEGT in the germline V gene. The CDR3 DNA sequence: TGTGCCAGCAGTGAAGTCAACCTCCTCTATGGCTACACCTTC. The encoded protein is CASSEVNLLYGYTF.

The J gene is TRBJ2-7, the V gene TRBV5-1, with D unresolved. CDR3 length equals 13 residues. Deletions cut 6 bases from V and 2 bases from J, with 12 bases between. Germline loops: CDR1 SGHRS, CDR2 YFSETQ. The DNA of the CDR3 is TGCGCCAGCACCGGAGCGTCACCCTACGAGCAGTACTTC. This gives the protein CASTGASPYEQYF.